This T cell receptor (beta chain) is drawn from a study of shared clonotypes between healthy human individuals. Broader study findings: Depth was large, yet rarefaction showed that sorted-subset sequencing was incomplete.

The CDR3 consists of 14 residues. The germline V and J ends were trimmed by 1 base and 0 bases, with 7 bases remaining between them. Germline loops: CDR1 MNHNS, CDR2 SASEGT. This clone was seen once. Antigen unknown. Repertoires were generated with immunoSEQ multiplex PCR, while TCRdb's copy carries only in-frame clones and drops some. The sample has roughly 810,000 clones, about 96% seen once. Naive-designated CD8 cells lacked CD45RO, were positively enriched for CCR7, and omitted terminally differentiated effector memory CD45RA+ cells. The sequenced sample was naive CD8+ T cells sorted from blood. The chain is built from TRBV6-1 and TRBJ2-7, with D unresolved. The source of this sequence is a man aged 25 to 45 in good health. DNA of the CDR3: TGTGCCAGCAGTGAAGTTGTAGTCTCCTACGAGCAGTACTTC. Its protein is CASSEVVVSYEQYF.